This note documents a single T cell receptor beta chain sequence. The antigen is unknown. Libraries were prepared by immunoSEQ multiplex PCR; TCRdb keeps only in-frame clonotypes and omits some of them. The sample lists some 210,000 clones, around 87% occurring once. The V gene's germline CDR1 is MGHDK and CDR2 SYGVNS. Germline trimming cut 3 bases from V and 0 bases from J; bases unmatched to any gene: 4. The CDR3 has 16 amino acids. The source of the sample is a study of cytomegalovirus exposure and HLA in healthy donors. The study's findings and limits: Among TCR beta chains, those listed as cytomegalovirus-associated numbered about 160.

The specimen was PBMCs. This TCR came from a woman aged 18-35 years in good health and CMV-seropositive. The chain is built from TRBV25-1 and TRBJ2-2; TRBD1 matches 7 bases. DNA for the CDR3: TGTGCCAGCAGTGATTACGACAGGGCGAACACCGGGGAGCTGTTTTTT. Translation: CASSDYDRANTGELFF.